Sequencing of this TCR beta chain was carried out in a study of OX40 agonist ivuxolimab in advanced cancers. J lost 9 bases, V lost 8 bases, and 19 bases had no gene match. Germline assignment: CDR1 GTSNPN and CDR2 SVGIG (reference sequence). This CDR3 contains 16 residues. A word on this clone: Antigen unknown.

Notes on the study in general: No determination was made of the antigen specificity of the expanded peripheral T cells.

Sequencing used immunoSEQ multiplex PCR; TCRdb keeps in-frame clones, though not all of them. The table shows about 38,000 clones, with roughly 85% occurring only once. The chain joins TRBV30 to TRBJ2-1, with 10 bases aligning to TRBD2. This receptor was obtained from an adult with an advanced solid tumor such as melanoma, head and neck, liver or kidney cancer. The starting material was CD4+ or CD8+ T cells sorted from blood, obtained in a trial of the OX40 agonist ivuxolimab. The CDR3 nucleotides read TGTGCCCAGTCCCACCAGCGGCTAGCGGGAGTTAGTGAGCAGTTCTTC. It is translated as CAQSHQRLAGVSEQFF.